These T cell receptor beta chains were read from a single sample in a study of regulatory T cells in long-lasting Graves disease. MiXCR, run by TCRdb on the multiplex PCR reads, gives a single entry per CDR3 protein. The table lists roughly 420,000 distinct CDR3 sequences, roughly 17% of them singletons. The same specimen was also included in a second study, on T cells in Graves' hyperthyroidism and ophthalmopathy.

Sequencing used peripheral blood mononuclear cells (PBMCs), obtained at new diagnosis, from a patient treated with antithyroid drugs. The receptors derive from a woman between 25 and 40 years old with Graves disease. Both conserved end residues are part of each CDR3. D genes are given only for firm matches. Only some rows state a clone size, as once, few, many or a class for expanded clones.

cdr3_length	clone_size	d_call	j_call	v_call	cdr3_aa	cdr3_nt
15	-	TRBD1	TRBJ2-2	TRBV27	CASSYRDSNTGELFF	TGTGCCAGCAGTTACCGGGACAGTAACACCGGGGAGCTGTTTTTT
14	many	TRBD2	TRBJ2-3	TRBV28	CASSNILAGGTQYF	TGTGCCAGCAGTAACATCCTAGCGGGAGGGACGCAGTATTTT
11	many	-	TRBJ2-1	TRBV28	CASSFGFEQFF	TGTGCCAGCAGTTTTGGCTTTGAGCAGTTCTTC
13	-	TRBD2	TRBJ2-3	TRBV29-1	CSVGLAGVVAQYF	TGCAGCGTGGGACTAGCGGGAGTTGTTGCGCAGTATTTT
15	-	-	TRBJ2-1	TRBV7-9	CASRLAVSSYNEQFF	TGTGCCAGCAGATTAGCGGTAAGCTCCTACAATGAGCAGTTCTTC
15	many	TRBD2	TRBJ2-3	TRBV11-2	CASSVQGLAGNTQYF	TGTGCCAGCAGCGTCCAGGGACTAGCGGGAAATACGCAGTATTTT
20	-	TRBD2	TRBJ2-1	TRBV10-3	CAITPSHTGTSGSTYNEQFF	TGTGCCATCACCCCCTCCCACACCGGGACTAGCGGCTCAACCTACAATGAGCAGTTCTTC
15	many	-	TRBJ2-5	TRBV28	CASSSGLSSGETQYF	TGTGCCAGCAGTTCGGGGCTCTCAAGCGGGGAGACCCAGTACTTC
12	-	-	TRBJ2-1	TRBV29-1	CSVEDRYNEQFF	TGCAGCGTTGAAGACAGATACAATGAGCAGTTCTTC
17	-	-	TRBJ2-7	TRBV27	CATQPHSAAGSSYEQYF	TGTGCCACCCAGCCCCACAGTGCCGCAGGGAGCTCCTACGAGCAGTACTTC
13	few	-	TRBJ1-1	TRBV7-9	CASSLDAGSEAFF	TGTGCCAGCAGCTTAGATGCCGGAAGTGAAGCTTTCTTT
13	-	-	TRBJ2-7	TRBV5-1	CASSLAHLYEQYF	TGCGCCAGCAGCTTGGCTCACCTCTACGAGCAGTACTTC
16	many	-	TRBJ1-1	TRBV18	CASSPRYAEQNTEAFF	TGTGCCAGCTCACCACGGTACGCAGAACAGAACACTGAAGCTTTCTTT
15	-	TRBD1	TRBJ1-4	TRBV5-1	CASSFQGEYNEKLFF	TGCGCCAGCAGCTTCCAGGGGGAGTACAATGAAAAACTGTTTTTT
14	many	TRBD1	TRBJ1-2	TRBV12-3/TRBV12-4	CASSGDRGKRGYTF	TGTGCCAGCAGTGGAGACAGGGGGAAGCGTGGCTACACCTTC
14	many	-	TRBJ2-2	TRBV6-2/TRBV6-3	CASSGVSLGGELFF	TGTGCCAGCAGCGGAGTGTCCCTGGGCGGGGAGCTGTTTTTT